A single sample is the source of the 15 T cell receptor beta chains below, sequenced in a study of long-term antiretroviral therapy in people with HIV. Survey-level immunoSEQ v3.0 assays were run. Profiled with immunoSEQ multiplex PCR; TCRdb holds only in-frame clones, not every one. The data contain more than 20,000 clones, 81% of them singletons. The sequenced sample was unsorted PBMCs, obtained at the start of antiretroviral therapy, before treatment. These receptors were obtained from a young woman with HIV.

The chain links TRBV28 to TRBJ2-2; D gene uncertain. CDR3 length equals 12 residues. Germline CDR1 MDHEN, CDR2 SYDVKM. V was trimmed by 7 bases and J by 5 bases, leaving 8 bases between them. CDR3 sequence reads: CASNPTTGELFF. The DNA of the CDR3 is TGTGCCAGCAACCCTACGACCGGGGAGCTGTTTTTT.

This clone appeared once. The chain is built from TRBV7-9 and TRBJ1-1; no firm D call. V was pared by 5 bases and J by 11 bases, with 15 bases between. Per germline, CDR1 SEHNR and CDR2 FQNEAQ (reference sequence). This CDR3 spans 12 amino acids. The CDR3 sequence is CASSLVGWNAFF. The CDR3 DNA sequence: TGTGCCAGCAGCCTGGTCGGTTGGAACGCTTTCTTT. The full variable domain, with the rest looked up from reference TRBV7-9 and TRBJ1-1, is DTGVSQNPRHKITKRGQNVTFRCDPISEHNRLYWYRQTLGQGPEFLTYFQNEAQLEKSRLLSDRFSAERPKGSFSTLEIQRTEQGDSAMYLCASSLVGWNAFFGQGTRLTVV.

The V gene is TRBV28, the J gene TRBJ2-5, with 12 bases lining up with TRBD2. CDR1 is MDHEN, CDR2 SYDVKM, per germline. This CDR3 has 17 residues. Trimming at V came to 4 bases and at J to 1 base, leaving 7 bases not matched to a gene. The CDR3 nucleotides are TGTGCCAGCAGTTCCCCGACTAGCGGGAGATTCCAAGAGACCCAGTACTTC. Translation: CASSSPTSGRFQETQYF. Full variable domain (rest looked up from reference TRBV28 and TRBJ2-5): DVKVTQSSRYLVKRTGEKVFLECVQDMDHENMFWYRQDPGLGLRLIYFSYDVKMKEKGDIPEGYSVSREKKERFSLILESASTNQTSMYLCASSSPTSGRFQETQYFGPGTRLLVL.

The CDR3 region is CASSPTGFEQYF. CDR3 bases: TGTGCCAGCAGTCCCACAGGGTTCGAGCAGTACTTC. The rearrangement uses TRBV27 and TRBJ2-7, with D perhaps matching TRBD1 (6 bases). V was pared by 5 bases and J by 6 bases, with 11 bases between. The CDR3 spans 12 residues. The germline V gene has CDR1 MNHEY and CDR2 SMNVEV (reference sequence).

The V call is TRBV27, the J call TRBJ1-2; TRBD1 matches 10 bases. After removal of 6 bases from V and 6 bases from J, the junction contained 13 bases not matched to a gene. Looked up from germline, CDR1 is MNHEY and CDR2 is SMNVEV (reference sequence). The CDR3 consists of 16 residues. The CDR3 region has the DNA TGTGCCAGCAGATCATTAGACAGGGGGCAAGAGGATGGCTACACCTTC. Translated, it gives CASRSLDRGQEDGYTF.

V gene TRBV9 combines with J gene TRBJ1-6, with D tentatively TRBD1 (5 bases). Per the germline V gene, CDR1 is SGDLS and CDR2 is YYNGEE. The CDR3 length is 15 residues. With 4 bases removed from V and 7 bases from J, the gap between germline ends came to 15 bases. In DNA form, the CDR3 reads TGTGCCAGCAGCCCTCGGGCGGGACCCAATTCACCCCTCCACTTT. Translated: CASSPRAGPNSPLHF. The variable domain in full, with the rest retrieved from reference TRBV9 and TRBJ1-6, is DSGVTQTPKHLITATGQRVTLRCSPRSGDLSVYWYQQSLDQGLQFLIQYYNGEERAKGNILERFSAQQFPDLHSELNLSSLELGDSALYFCASSPRAGPNSPLHFGNGTRLTVT.

CDR3 in DNA: TGTGCCAGCAGTTACGGGACATGGGATCAGCCCCAGCATTTT. Protein sequence: CASSYGTWDQPQHF. The chain recombines TRBV6-6 with TRBJ1-5; D might be TRBD1 (6 bases). The V end was cut by 2 bases, the J end by 5 bases, with 10 bases between. Germline V gene sequence: CDR1 MNHNY, CDR2 SVGAGI (reference sequence). CDR3 length equals 14 residues.

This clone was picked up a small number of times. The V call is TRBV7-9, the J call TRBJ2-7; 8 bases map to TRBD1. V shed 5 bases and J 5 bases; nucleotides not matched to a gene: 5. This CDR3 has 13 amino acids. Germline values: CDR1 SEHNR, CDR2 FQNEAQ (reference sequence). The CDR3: CASSPGQGNEQYF. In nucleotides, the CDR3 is TGTGCCAGCAGCCCCGGACAGGGTAACGAGCAGTACTTC.

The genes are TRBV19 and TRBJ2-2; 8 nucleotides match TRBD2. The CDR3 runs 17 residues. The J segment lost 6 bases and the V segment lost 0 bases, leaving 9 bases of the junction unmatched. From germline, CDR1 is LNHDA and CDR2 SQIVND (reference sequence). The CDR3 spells CASSIDLTGGPPGELFF. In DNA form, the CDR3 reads TGTGCCAGTAGTATAGATCTGACGGGAGGGCCTCCCGGGGAGCTGTTTTTT.

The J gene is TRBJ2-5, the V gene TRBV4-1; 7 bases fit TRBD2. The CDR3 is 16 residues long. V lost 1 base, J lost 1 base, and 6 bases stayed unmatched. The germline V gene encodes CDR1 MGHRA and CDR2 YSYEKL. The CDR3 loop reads CASSQGLLAPQETQYF. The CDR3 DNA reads TGCGCCAGCAGCCAAGGGCTACTAGCGCCCCAAGAGACCCAGTACTTC.

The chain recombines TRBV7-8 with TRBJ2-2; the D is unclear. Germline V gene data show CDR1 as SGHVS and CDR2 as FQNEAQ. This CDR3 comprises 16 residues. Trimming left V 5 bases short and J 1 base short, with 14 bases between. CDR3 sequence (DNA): TGTGCCAGCAGCCCGAGGTGGTTAGGGAACACCGGGGAGCTGTTTTTT. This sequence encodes CASSPRWLGNTGELFF.

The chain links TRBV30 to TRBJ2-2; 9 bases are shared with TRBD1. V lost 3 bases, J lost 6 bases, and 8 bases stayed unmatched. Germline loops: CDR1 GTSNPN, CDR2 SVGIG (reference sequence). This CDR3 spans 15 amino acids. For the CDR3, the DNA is TGTGCCTGGAGCCCGGGACAGGGCTTTCCCGGGGAGCTGTTTTTT. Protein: CAWSPGQGFPGELFF.

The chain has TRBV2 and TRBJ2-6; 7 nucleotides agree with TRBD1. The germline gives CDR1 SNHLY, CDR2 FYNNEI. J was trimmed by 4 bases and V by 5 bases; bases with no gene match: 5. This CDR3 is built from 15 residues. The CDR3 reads CASSKTGAGANVLTF. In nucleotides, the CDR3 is TGTGCCAGCAGTAAAACAGGGGCCGGGGCCAACGTCCTGACTTTC.

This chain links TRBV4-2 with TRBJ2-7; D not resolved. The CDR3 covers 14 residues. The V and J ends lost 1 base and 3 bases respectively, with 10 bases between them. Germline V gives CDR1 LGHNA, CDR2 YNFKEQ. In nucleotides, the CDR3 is TGTGCCAGCAGCCAAGTTTCCGCTGTCTACGAGCAGTACTTC. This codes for CASSQVSAVYEQYF.

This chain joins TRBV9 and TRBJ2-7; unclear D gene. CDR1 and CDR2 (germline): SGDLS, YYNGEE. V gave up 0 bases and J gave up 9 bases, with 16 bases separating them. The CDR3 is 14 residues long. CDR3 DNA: TGTGCCAGCAGCGTAGGCAGTGACCCGGGCGGGCAGTACTTC. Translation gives CASSVGSDPGGQYF.